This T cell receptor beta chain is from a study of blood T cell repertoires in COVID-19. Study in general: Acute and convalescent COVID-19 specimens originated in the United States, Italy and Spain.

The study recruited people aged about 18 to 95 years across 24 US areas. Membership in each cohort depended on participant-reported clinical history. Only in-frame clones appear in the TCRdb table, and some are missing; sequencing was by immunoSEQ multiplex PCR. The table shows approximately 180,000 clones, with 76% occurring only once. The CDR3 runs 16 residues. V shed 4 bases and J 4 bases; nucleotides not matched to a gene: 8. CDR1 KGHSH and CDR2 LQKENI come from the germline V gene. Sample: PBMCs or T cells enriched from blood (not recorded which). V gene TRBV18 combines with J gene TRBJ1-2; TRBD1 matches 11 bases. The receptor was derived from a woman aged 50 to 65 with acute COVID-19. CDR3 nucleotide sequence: TGTGCCAGCTCACTTTCCGGACAGGGGGCTGTCTATGGCTACACCTTC. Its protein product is CASSLSGQGAVYGYTF.